This TCR beta chain was sequenced for a study of cytomegalovirus exposure and HLA in healthy donors. This CDR3 is 14 amino acids long. CDR1 and CDR2 (germline): SEHNR, FQNEAQ (reference sequence). The primer mix had 60 Vbeta and 13 Jbeta primers. The protocol was immunoSEQ multiplex PCR, while the TCRdb copy is restricted to in-frame clones and leaves out a portion. Here the sample spans 84,000 or so clones, around 73% being singletons. As for this clone: The junction shows a germline mismatch at one end, possibly a read error.

Material for sequencing was PBMCs. The chain joins TRBV7-9 to TRBJ2-5; 7 bases map to TRBD1. The TCR comes from a man aged 50 to 59 in good health and CMV-seronegative. The CDR3 region is CSSSIRGTQETQYF. In DNA form, the CDR3 reads TGTTCCAGCAGCATCAGGGGGACCCAAGAGACCCAGTACTTC.